Below, 27 T cell receptor beta chains from the same sample are listed, as sequenced in a study of T cell changes during pregnancy in multiple sclerosis. Clones were sequenced by immunoSEQ multiplex PCR, and TCRdb holds only the in-frame ones, with some missing. Of 40,000 to 55,000 clones listed, roughly nine tenths are singletons. The starting material was CD8+ T cells from peripheral blood mononuclear cells, obtained in the second trimester of pregnancy. These receptors were collected from a female donor with multiple sclerosis, enrolled in a pregnancy study.

The chain uses TRBV13 and TRBJ1-4; a possible D gene is TRBD1 (5 bases). Germline CDR1 is PRHDT and CDR2 is FYEKMQ (reference sequence). Trimming took off 5 bases at V and 6 bases at J, with 13 bases between the two ends. This CDR3 is built from 14 residues. This CDR3 is CASSPWGGDEKLFF. In DNA form, the CDR3 reads TGTGCCAGCAGCCCATGGGGGGGAGATGAAAAACTGTTTTTT.

The V and J genes are TRBV28 and TRBJ2-7; 12 nucleotides align to TRBD2. This CDR3 has 15 amino acids. Germline V lookup: CDR1 MDHEN, CDR2 SYDVKM. Losses at the gene ends were 4 bases for V and 5 bases for J; bases not matched to a gene: 6. The CDR3 here is CASSSGLAGEHEQYF. The CDR3 region has the DNA TGTGCCAGCAGTTCGGGACTAGCGGGTGAACACGAGCAGTACTTC.

This CDR3 is CASSLKGLAGVNYGYTF. CDR3 coding DNA: TGTGCCAGCAGTTTAAAGGGGCTAGCAGGGGTGAACTATGGCTACACCTTC. This chain links TRBV27 with TRBJ1-2; TRBD1 is a possible D gene (6 bases). The CDR3 loop spans 17 amino acids. Germline V CDR1 and CDR2: MNHEY, SMNVEV (reference sequence). The germline V and J ends were trimmed by 2 bases and 2 bases, with 18 bases remaining between them.

A note on this clone: At one end, the junction sequence differs from germline, possibly due to a read error. Here the CDR3 reads CASSLTASYNEQFF. The CDR3 DNA reads TGTGCTAGCAGCTTGACAGCTTCCTACAATGAGCAGTTCTTC. The chain employs TRBV7-7 and TRBJ2-1; D possibly corresponds to TRBD1 (5 bases). The CDR3 runs to 14 residues. Per germline, CDR1 SSHAT and CDR2 FNYEAQ (reference sequence).

The rearrangement links TRBV29-1 to TRBJ1-2; a weak D match, TRBD1 (5 bases). Germline CDR1 and CDR2: SQVTM and ANQGSEA. CDR3 size: 12 residues. The V end lost 7 bases, the J end lost 6 bases, and 15 bases lay between the germline ends. CDR3 in amino acids: CSALTERDGYTF. Written as DNA, the CDR3 is TGCAGCGCCCTGACAGAAAGAGATGGCTACACCTTC.

The genes are TRBV21-1 and TRBJ1-5; the table's TRBD1 call for D was not verified on the DNA. TRBV21-1 is labeled a pseudogene. This CDR3 has 16 residues. The CDR3, as DNA: TGTGCCAGCAGCGGGGACAGTAAAGATAGCAATCAGCCCCAGCATTTT. Its translation: CASSGDSKDSNQPQHF.

This chain connects TRBV25-1 to TRBJ1-2; D is unresolved. The ends were cut back, 5 bases at V and 0 bases at J, with 10 bases in the middle. CDR3 length: 14 amino acids. Germline CDR1 is MGHDK and CDR2 is SYGVNS. The CDR3 DNA is TGTGCCAGCAGTAGTACAAACCCTAACTATGGCTACACCTTC. Translated, it gives CASSSTNPNYGYTF.

V usage is TRBV7-9 and J usage is TRBJ1-1; TRBD1 might be the D (6 bases). CDR1 is SEHNR and CDR2 is FQNEAQ in the germline V gene (reference sequence). The CDR3 runs to 15 residues. The germline V and J ends were trimmed by 2 bases and 1 base, with 11 bases remaining between them. The CDR3 region is CASSLIRGQNTEAFF. As DNA, the CDR3 is TGTGCCAGCAGCTTAATCAGGGGCCAGAACACTGAAGCTTTCTTT. The variable domain in full, with the rest retrieved from reference TRBV7-9 and TRBJ1-1, is DTGVSQNPRHKITKRGQNVTFRCDPISEHNRLYWYRQTLGQGPEFLTYFQNEAQLEKSRLLSDRFSAERPKGSFSTLEIQRTEQGDSAMYLCASSLIRGQNTEAFFGQGTRLTVV.

The rearrangement uses TRBV11-2 and TRBJ2-4, with a tentative D call TRBD2 (6 bases). Germline-derived CDR1 and CDR2 are SGHAT and FQNNGV. The CDR3 totals 11 residues. V shed 5 bases and J shed 15 bases, with 14 bases lying between them. CDR3 residues: CASSPGLTAYF. In DNA form, the CDR3 reads TGTGCCAGCAGCCCGGGACTGACCGCGTACTTC.

About this clone: Sequence at one end of the junction differs from germline and may be a read error. The chain uses TRBV6-6 and TRBJ1-4; maybe TRBD1 (6 bases). The CDR3 has 11 amino acids. Per the germline V gene, CDR1 is MNHNY and CDR2 is SVGAGI (reference sequence). The CDR3 loop is CASSYGRHRAF. The CDR3, as DNA: TGTGCCAGCAGTTACGGTAGGCACAGGGCTTTT.

The V and J genes are TRBV6-1 and TRBJ2-7; possible D gene TRBD1, 6 bases. V shed 3 bases and J shed 4 bases, with 10 bases lying between them. This CDR3 is built from 13 residues. Per germline, CDR1 MNHNS and CDR2 SASEGT. CDR3 region: CASSDDRMYEQYF. The CDR3 DNA sequence: TGTGCCAGCAGTGATGACAGGATGTACGAGCAGTACTTC.

V gene TRBV7-9 combines with J gene TRBJ2-5; 12 nucleotides match TRBD2. Germline loops: CDR1 SEHNR, CDR2 FQNEAQ (reference sequence). V shed 5 bases and J 5 bases; nucleotides not matched to a gene: 9. The CDR3 covers 16 residues. CDR3 residues: CASSALAGGLGETQYF. The CDR3 bases are TGTGCCAGCAGCGCACTAGCGGGGGGTCTTGGCGAGACCCAGTACTTC.

This chain connects TRBV9 to TRBJ2-3, with D possibly TRBD2 on 5 matching bases. V lost 6 bases to trimming and J lost 4 bases, with 18 bases between them. In germline, CDR1 is SGDLS, CDR2 YYNGEE. This CDR3 has 15 residues. CDR3 sequence (DNA): TGTGCCAGCAACCTGGGAGAGCAAACCCCAGATACGCAGTATTTT. This translates into CASNLGEQTPDTQYF.

V gene TRBV2 combines with J gene TRBJ2-7; D is ambiguous. This CDR3 has 13 residues. Germline V gene sequence: CDR1 SNHLY, CDR2 FYNNEI. Trimming shortened V by 2 bases and J by 6 bases, and 11 bases separated the two germline ends. CDR3 sequence reads: CASSENASGEQYF. DNA of the CDR3: TGTGCCAGCAGTGAAAATGCGTCGGGCGAGCAGTACTTC.

The V and J genes are TRBV29-1 and TRBJ2-1; D may be TRBD1 (7 bases). Germline V gene lookup returns CDR1 SQVTM and CDR2 ANQGSEA. V was shortened by 3 bases and J by 7 bases, with 16 bases between the two germline ends. The CDR3 totals 14 residues. CDR3 DNA sequence: TGCAGCGTTGAGGGGGGACAGAGAAAGAATGAGCAGTTCTTC. It yields the protein CSVEGGQRKNEQFF.

This clone was observed a handful of times. The chain uses TRBV30 and TRBJ1-2; no definite D call. Trimming stripped 3 bases from V and 2 bases from J, with 7 bases between. The CDR3 loop spans 12 amino acids. Germline assignment: CDR1 GTSNPN and CDR2 SVGIG (reference sequence). The CDR3 nucleotides read TGTGCCTGGAGCCTGGCAAACTATGGCTACACCTTC. Translating gives CAWSLANYGYTF.

This clone has just a few counts. V usage is TRBV6-6 and J usage is TRBJ1-5; D remains unclear. Trimming cost V 2 bases and J 5 bases, with 13 bases left between them. CDR1 and CDR2 (germline): MNHNY, SVGAGI (reference sequence). This CDR3 has 15 amino acids. The CDR3 here is CASSYPGKFHQPQHF. The CDR3 DNA is TGTGCCAGCAGTTACCCGGGTAAGTTCCATCAGCCCCAGCATTTT.

The rearrangement links TRBV13 to TRBJ2-5; unclear D gene. Trimming shortened V by 1 base and J by 0 bases, and 3 bases separated the two germline ends. The CDR3 contains 13 residues. CDR1 PRHDT and CDR2 FYEKMQ come from the germline V gene (reference sequence). In DNA form, the CDR3 reads TGTGCCAGCAGCTTAGCGGACCAAGAGACCCAGTACTTC. Encoded protein: CASSLADQETQYF.

The CDR3 DNA reads TGTGCCAGCAGCAGCAGGGTCTTCCAACAGGGCTCCGAGGTGCATGGCTACACCTTC. It codes for CASSSRVFQQGSEVHGYTF. V usage is TRBV9 and J usage is TRBJ1-2; the D gene is possibly TRBD1 (6 bases). The CDR3 totals 19 residues. The V gene lost 4 bases and the J gene lost 6 bases, with 31 bases spanning the gap. The germline CDR1 and CDR2 sequences are SGDLS and YYNGEE.

This clone was found once. This sequence joins TRBV13 and TRBJ1-5, with unresolved D. V was clipped by 0 bases and J by 9 bases, with 6 bases between them. Germline V CDR1 and CDR2: PRHDT, FYEKMQ (reference sequence). The CDR3 is 12 amino acids. For the CDR3, the DNA is TGTGCCAGCAGCTTAGGGCCCGGGCCCCAGCATTTT. Protein: CASSLGPGPQHF.

The CDR3 DNA reads TGTGCCAGCAGCCCCGACAGGGGCTTGATCTACAATGAGCAGTTCTTC. It yields the protein CASSPDRGLIYNEQFF. This sequence joins TRBV6-6 and TRBJ2-1, with 8 bases aligning to TRBD1. The CDR3 runs to 16 residues. The ends lost 6 bases at V and 3 bases at J; junction bases unmatched: 10. From germline, CDR1 is MNHNY and CDR2 SVGAGI (reference sequence).

The J gene is TRBJ2-6, the V gene TRBV2; the D is unclear. This CDR3 has 15 amino acids. The V gene lost 1 base and the J gene lost 0 bases, with 4 bases spanning the gap. Germline CDR1 is SNHLY and CDR2 is FYNNEI. The DNA of the CDR3 is TGTGCCAGCAGTGAAGTAGACTCTGGGGCCAACGTCCTGACTTTC. Residues: CASSEVDSGANVLTF.

The CDR3 DNA follows: TGTGCCAGCAGCGGGTTGACAGCTCCCGCCGGCTACACCTTC. This gives the protein CASSGLTAPAGYTF. The rearrangement links TRBV9 to TRBJ1-2, with TRBD1 as a possible D gene (5 bases). In germline, CDR1 is SGDLS, CDR2 YYNGEE. V dropped 3 bases and J dropped 8 bases, with 17 bases sitting between them. This CDR3 is built from 14 residues.

This chain connects TRBV7-9 to TRBJ2-1; D is ambiguous. The CDR3 runs to 15 residues. Trimming removed 5 bases at V and 0 bases at J, with 11 bases between. Germline CDR1 SEHNR, CDR2 FQNEAQ (reference sequence). The CDR3 DNA reads TGTGCCAGCAGCCGACTTATCGGCTCCTACAATGAGCAGTTCTTC. Translating gives CASSRLIGSYNEQFF. The entire variable domain, with the rest obtained from reference TRBV7-9 and TRBJ2-1, is as follows: DTGVSQNPRHKITKRGQNVTFRCDPISEHNRLYWYRQTLGQGPEFLTYFQNEAQLEKSRLLSDRFSAERPKGSFSTLEIQRTEQGDSAMYLCASSRLIGSYNEQFFGPGTRLTVL.

The CDR3 protein is CASSQRPDTAYEQYF. In DNA form, the CDR3 reads TGCGCCAGCAGCCAGAGACCCGACACCGCCTACGAGCAGTACTTC. The chain recombines TRBV5-1 with TRBJ2-7; D gene uncertain. Germline assignment: CDR1 SGHRS and CDR2 YFSETQ. The CDR3 is made up of 15 amino acids. Trimming removed 4 bases at V and 2 bases at J, with 16 bases between.

The V call is TRBV4-1, the J call TRBJ1-2; D not resolved. This CDR3 region has 16 residues. Germline lookup yields CDR1 MGHRA and CDR2 YSYEKL. With 3 bases removed from V and 4 bases from J, the gap between germline ends came to 18 bases. Here the CDR3 reads CASSHVLTHSGYGYTF. CDR3 DNA: TGCGCCAGCAGCCATGTACTTACCCATTCAGGCTATGGCTACACCTTC.

This rearrangement joins TRBV5-6 to TRBJ2-5; 9 bases map to TRBD2. This CDR3 comprises 17 residues. V lost 0 bases to trimming and J lost 0 bases; unmatched junction nucleotides: 6. Germline V gene sequence: CDR1 SGHDT, CDR2 YYEEEE. CDR3 residues: CASSLASGVTYQETQYF. The CDR3 bases are TGTGCCAGCAGCTTGGCTAGCGGGGTCACCTACCAAGAGACCCAGTACTTC.